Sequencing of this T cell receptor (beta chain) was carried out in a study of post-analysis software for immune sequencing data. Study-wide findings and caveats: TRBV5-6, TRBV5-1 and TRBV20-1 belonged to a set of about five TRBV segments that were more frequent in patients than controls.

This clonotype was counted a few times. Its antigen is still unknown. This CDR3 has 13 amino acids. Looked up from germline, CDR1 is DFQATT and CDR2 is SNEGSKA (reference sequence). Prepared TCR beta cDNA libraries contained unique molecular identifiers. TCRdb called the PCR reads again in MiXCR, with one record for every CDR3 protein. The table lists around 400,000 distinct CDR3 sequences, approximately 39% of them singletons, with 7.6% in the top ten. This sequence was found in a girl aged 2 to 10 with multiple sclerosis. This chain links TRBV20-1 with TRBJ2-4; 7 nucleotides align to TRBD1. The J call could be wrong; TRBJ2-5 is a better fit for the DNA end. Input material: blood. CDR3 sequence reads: CSARRDRKETQYF. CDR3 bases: TGCAGTGCTAGACGGGACAGAAAAGAGACCCAGTACTTC.